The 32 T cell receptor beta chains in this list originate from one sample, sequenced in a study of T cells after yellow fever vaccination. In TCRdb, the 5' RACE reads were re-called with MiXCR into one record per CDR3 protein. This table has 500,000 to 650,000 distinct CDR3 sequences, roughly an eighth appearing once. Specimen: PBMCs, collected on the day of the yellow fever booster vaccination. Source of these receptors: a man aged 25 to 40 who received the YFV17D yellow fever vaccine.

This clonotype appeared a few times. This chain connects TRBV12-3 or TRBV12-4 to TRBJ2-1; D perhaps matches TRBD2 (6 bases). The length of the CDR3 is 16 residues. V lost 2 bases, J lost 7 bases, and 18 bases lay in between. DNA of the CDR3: TGTGCCAGCAGTTTAAAAGGTTCGGGAGTAATGAATGAGCAGTTCTTC. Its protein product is CASSLKGSGVMNEQFF.

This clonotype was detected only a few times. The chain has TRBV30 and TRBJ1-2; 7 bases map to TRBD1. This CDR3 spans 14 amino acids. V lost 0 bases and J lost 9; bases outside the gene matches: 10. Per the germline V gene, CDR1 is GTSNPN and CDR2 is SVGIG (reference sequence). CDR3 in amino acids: CAWSVSVTGTSYTF. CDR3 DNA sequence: TGTGCCTGGAGTGTATCCGTGACAGGGACCAGCTACACCTTC.

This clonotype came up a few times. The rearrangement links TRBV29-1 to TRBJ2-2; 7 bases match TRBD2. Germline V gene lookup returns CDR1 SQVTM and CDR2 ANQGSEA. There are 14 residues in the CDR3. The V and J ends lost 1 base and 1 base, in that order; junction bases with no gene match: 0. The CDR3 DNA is TGCAGCGTTGAAGGCGGGAGGAACACCGGGGAGCTGTTTTTT. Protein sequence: CSVEGGRNTGELFF.

The CDR3 loop is CASSQPMAVETQYF. The CDR3 DNA reads as TGTGCCAGCAGTCAACCTATGGCAGTGGAGACCCAGTACTTC. V gene TRBV7-6 combines with J gene TRBJ2-5, with D uncertain. This CDR3 has 14 amino acids. Germline V gene sequence: CDR1 SGHVS, CDR2 FNYEAQ. V was clipped by 6 bases and J by 5 bases, with 16 bases between them.

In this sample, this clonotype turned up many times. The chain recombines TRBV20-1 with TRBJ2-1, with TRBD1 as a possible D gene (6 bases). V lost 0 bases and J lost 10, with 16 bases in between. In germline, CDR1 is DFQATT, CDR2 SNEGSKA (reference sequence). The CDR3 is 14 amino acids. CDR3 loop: CSARDSVGGQEQFF. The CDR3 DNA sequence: TGCAGTGCTAGAGATTCGGTTGGGGGACAAGAGCAGTTCTTC.

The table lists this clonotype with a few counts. The chain's CDR3 is CASSSLAGAGYNEQFF. The CDR3 DNA reads TGTGCCAGCAGTTCTCTAGCGGGAGCTGGCTACAATGAGCAGTTCTTC. This chain joins TRBV27 and TRBJ2-1; 10 positions match TRBD2. J gave up 3 bases and V 4 bases, and 6 bases lay outside the gene matches. Germline V gene lookup returns CDR1 MNHEY and CDR2 SMNVEV (reference sequence). The CDR3 has 16 amino acids.

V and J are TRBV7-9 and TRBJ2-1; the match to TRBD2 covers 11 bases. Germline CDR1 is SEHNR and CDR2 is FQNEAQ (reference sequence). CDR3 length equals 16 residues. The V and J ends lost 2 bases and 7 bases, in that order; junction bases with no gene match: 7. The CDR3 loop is CASSLIGTSGGNEQFF. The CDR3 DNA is TGTGCCAGCAGCTTAATAGGGACTAGCGGAGGTAATGAGCAGTTCTTC.

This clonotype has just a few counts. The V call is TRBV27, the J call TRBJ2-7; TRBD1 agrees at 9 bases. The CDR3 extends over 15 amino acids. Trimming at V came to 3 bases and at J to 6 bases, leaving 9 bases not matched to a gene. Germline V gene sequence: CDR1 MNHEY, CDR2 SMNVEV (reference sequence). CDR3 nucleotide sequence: TGTGCCAGCAGTTTCTCCGGGACAGGGTTCAGCGAGCAGTACTTC. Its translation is CASSFSGTGFSEQYF.

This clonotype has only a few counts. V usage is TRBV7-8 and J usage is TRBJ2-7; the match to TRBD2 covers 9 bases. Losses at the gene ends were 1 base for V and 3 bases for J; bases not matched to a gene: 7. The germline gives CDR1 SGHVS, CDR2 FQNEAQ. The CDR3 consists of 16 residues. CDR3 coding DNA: TGTGCCAGCAGCTTAGAGAGGACTAGCGACATCTACGAGCAGTACTTC. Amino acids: CASSLERTSDIYEQYF.

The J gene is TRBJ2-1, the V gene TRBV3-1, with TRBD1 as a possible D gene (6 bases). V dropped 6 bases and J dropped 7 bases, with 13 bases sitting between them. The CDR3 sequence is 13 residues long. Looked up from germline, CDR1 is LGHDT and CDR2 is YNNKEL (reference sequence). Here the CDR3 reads CASSPTGKNEQFF. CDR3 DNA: TGTGCCAGCAGTCCTACAGGGAAGAATGAGCAGTTCTTC.

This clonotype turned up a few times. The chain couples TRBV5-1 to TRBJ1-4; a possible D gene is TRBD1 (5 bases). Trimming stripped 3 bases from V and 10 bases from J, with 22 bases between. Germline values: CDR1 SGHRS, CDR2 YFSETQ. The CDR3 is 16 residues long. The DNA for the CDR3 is TGCGCCAGCAGCTCCACACCCCCACAGCAAAGGGGAAAACTGTTTTTT. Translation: CASSSTPPQQRGKLFF.

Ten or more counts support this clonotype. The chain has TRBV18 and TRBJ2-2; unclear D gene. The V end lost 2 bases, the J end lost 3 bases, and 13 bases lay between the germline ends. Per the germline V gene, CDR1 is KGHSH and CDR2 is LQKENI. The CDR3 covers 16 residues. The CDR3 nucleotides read TGTGCCAGCTCACCAGAGCTGAAAATCGACACCGGGGAGCTGTTTTTT. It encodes CASSPELKIDTGELFF.

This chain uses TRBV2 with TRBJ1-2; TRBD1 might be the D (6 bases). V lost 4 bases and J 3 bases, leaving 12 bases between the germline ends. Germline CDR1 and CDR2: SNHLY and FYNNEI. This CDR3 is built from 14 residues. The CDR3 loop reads CASSVDRDYYGYTF. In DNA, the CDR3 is TGTGCCAGCAGTGTGGACAGAGACTACTATGGCTACACCTTC. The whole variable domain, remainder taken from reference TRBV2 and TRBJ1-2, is EPEVTQTPSHQVTQMGQEVILRCVPISNHLYFYWYRQILGQKVEFLVSFYNNEISEKSEIFDDQFSVERPDGSNFTLKIRSTKLEDSAMYFCASSVDRDYYGYTFGSGTRLTVV.

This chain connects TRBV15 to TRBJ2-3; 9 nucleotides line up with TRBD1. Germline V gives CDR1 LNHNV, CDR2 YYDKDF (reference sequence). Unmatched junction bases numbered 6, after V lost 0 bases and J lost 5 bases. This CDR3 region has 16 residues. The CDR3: CATSREGQGSGDTQYF. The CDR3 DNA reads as TGTGCCACCAGCAGAGAAGGACAGGGGTCGGGAGATACGCAGTATTTT.

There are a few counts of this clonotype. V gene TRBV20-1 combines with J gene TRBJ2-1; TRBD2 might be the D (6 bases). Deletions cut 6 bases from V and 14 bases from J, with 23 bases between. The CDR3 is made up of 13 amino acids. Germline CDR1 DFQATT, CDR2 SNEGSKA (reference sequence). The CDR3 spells CSARGAVSGVKFF. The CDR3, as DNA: TGCAGTGCCCGAGGGGCAGTTTCGGGGGTGAAGTTCTTC.

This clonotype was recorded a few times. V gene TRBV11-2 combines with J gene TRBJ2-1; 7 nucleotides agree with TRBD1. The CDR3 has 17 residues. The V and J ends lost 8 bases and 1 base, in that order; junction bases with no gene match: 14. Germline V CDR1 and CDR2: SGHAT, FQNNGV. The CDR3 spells CASRSTHDRESYNEQFF. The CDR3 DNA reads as TGTGCCAGCCGCTCAACACACGACAGGGAATCCTACAATGAGCAGTTCTTC.

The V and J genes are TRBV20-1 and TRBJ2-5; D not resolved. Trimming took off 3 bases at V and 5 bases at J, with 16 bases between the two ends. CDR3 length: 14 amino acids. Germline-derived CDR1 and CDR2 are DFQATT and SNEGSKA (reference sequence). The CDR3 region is CSASRAGYLETQYF. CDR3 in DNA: TGCAGTGCTAGTCGGGCAGGTTATTTGGAGACCCAGTACTTC.

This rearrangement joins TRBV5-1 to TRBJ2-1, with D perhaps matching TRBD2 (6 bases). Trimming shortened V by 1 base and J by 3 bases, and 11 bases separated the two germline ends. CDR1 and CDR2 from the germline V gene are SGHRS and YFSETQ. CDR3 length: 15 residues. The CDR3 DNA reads TGCGCCAGCAGCTTGTTGGGGGAGGTCTACAATGAGCAGTTCTTC. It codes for CASSLLGEVYNEQFF.

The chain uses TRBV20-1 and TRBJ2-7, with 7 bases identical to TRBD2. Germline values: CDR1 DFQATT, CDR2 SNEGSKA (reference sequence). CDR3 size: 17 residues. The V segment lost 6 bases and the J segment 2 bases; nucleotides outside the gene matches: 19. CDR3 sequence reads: CSALDRGSAGRTYEQYF. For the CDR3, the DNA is TGCAGTGCACTAGATAGAGGGTCAGCGGGACGGACCTACGAGCAGTACTTC.

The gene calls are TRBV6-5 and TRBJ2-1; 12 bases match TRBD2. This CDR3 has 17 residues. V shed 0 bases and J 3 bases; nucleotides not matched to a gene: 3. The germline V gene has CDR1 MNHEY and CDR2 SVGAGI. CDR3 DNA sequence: TGTGCCAGCAGTTACTCCGGGACTAGCGGGTTCTACAATGAGCAGTTCTTC. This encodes CASSYSGTSGFYNEQFF.

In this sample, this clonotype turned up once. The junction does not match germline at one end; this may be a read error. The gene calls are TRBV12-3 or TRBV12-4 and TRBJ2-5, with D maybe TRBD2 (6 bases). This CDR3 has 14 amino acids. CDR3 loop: CSSSHSGLQETQYF. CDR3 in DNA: TGTTCCAGCAGTCACAGCGGGTTACAAGAGACCCAGTACTTC.

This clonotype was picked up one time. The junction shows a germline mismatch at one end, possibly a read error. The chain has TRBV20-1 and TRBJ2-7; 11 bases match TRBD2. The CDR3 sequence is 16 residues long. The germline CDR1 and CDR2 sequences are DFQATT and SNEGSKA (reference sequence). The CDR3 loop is CCARDGTSGVGREQYF. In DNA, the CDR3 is TGCTGTGCTAGAGACGGGACTAGCGGAGTCGGCCGCGAGCAGTACTTC.

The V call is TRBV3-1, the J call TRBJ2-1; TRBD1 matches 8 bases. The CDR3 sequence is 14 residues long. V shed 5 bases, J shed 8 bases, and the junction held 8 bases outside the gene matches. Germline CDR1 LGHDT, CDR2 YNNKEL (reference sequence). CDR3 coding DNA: TGTGCCAGCAGCAGGACAGGGTTTAGAGATGAGCAGTTCTTC. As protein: CASSRTGFRDEQFF.

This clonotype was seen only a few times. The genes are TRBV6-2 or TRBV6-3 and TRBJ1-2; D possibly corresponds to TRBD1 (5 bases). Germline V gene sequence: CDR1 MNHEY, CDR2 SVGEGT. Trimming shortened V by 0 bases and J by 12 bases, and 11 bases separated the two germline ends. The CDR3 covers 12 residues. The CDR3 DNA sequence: TGTGCCAGCAGTTACTCGGGGCGGAGGGACACCTTC. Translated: CASSYSGRRDTF.

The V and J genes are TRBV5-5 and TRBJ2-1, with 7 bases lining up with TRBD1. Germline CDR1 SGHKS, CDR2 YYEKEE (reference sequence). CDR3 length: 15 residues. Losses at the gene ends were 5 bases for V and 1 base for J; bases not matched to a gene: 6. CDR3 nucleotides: TGTGCCAGCAGTACCCCGGGACAGTCCTACAATGAGCAGTTCTTC. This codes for CASSTPGQSYNEQFF.

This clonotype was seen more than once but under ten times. The DNA of the CDR3 is TGCAGCGCTGAGAGTAGCCTTTCCTACGAGCAGTACTTC. It yields the protein CSAESSLSYEQYF. The V and J genes are TRBV29-1 and TRBJ2-7; D unclear. This CDR3 is built from 13 residues. Deletions cut 7 bases from V and 1 base from J, with 14 bases between. CDR1 and CDR2 from the germline V gene are SQVTM and ANQGSEA.

CDR3 protein: CASSKRTGELFF. In DNA, the CDR3 is TGTGCCAGCAGCAAGAGAACCGGGGAGCTGTTTTTT. V and J are TRBV7-6 and TRBJ2-2; no firm D call. Germline V gives CDR1 SGHVS, CDR2 FNYEAQ. There are 12 residues in the CDR3. The V end lost 5 bases, the J end lost 5 bases, and 6 bases lay between the germline ends.

The CDR3 is CASGGQGFAGELFF. For the CDR3, the DNA is TGTGCCAGCGGAGGACAGGGGTTTGCGGGGGAGCTGTTTTTT. This chain connects TRBV28 to TRBJ2-2; 9 bases are shared with TRBD1. Germline CDR1 MDHEN, CDR2 SYDVKM. V shed 8 bases and J 8 bases; nucleotides not matched to a gene: 9. The CDR3 consists of 14 residues.

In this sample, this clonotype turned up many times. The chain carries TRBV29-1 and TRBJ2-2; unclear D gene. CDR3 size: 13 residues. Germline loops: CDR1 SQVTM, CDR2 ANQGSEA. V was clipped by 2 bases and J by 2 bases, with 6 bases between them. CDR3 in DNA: TGCAGCGTTGAACGGTACAACACCGGGGAGCTGTTTTTT. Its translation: CSVERYNTGELFF.

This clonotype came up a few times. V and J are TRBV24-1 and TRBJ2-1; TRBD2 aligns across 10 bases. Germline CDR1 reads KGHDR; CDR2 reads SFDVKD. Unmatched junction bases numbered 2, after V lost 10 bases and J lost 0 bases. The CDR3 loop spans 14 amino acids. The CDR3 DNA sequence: TGTGCCACAGAGCGGGAGGGCTCCTACAATGAGCAGTTCTTC. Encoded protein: CATEREGSYNEQFF.

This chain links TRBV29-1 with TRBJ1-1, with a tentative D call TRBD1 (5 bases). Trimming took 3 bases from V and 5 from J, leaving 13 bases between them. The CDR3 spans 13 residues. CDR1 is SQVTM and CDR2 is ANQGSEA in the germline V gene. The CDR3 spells CSVDRGASTEAFF. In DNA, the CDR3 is TGCAGCGTTGACCGCGGGGCCAGTACTGAAGCTTTCTTT. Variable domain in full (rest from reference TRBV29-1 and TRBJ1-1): SAVISQKPSRDICQRGTSLTIQCQVDSQVTMMFWYRQQPGQSLTLIATANQGSEATYESGFVIDKFPISRPNLTFSTLTVSNMSPEDSSIYLCSVDRGASTEAFFGQGTRLTVV.

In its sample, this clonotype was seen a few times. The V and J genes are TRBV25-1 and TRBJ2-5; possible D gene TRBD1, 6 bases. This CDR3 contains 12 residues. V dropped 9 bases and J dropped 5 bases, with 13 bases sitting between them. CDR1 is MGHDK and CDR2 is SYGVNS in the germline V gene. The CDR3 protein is CASTGIDETQYF. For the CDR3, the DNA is TGTGCCAGTACAGGGATCGACGAGACCCAGTACTTC.